The 31 T cell receptor beta chains reported below all come from one sample, sequenced in a study of Graves' ophthalmopathy and Graves' hyperthyroidism. The authors amplified TCR beta CDR3 regions, and they did so from RNA transcripts for repertoire sequencing. Second-round multiplex PCR came after a first-round RT-PCR that employed HTBI primers. TCRdb re-called the multiplex PCR reads through MiXCR, storing one row per CDR3 protein. The table has about 480,000 distinct CDR3 sequences, approximately 15% seen once. Sequencing was performed on blood. Receptors originate from a woman in her 30s with Graves' ophthalmopathy.

The V gene is TRBV3-1, the J gene TRBJ1-6; the D gene is possibly TRBD1 (6 bases). The V gene lost 4 bases and the J gene lost 6 bases, with 13 bases spanning the gap. The germline V gene has CDR1 LGHDT and CDR2 YNNKEL (reference sequence). This CDR3 spans 15 amino acids. Here the CDR3 DNA reads TGTGCCAGCAGCCGAAGGCAGGACAGTAATTCACCCCTCCACTTT. Protein product: CASSRRQDSNSPLHF.

The chain is built from TRBV4-1 and TRBJ2-5, with a weak D call TRBD2 (7 bases). The V gene's germline CDR1 is MGHRA and CDR2 YSYEKL. Trimming left V 1 base short and J 5 bases short, with 14 bases between. The CDR3 contains 15 residues. In DNA, the CDR3 is TGCGCCAGCAGCCAAGGGGGGGGGCGGTACGAGACCCAGTACTTC. Translation: CASSQGGGRYETQYF.

This clonotype was seen many times. The J gene is TRBJ1-1, the V gene TRBV28; 8 bases fit TRBD1. The V gene's germline CDR1 is MDHEN and CDR2 SYDVKM. The CDR3 spans 13 residues. Trimming took 8 bases from V and 4 from J; bases not matched to a gene: 6. CDR3 DNA sequence: TGTGCCAGCTTCCAGGGGGCGCCCACTGAAGCTTTCTTT. Translation: CASFQGAPTEAFF.

This clonotype was seen a handful of times. The genes are TRBV5-1 and TRBJ2-3; 10 bases fit TRBD2. The CDR3 is 15 residues long. The germline gives CDR1 SGHRS, CDR2 YFSETQ. V was pared by 4 bases and J by 4 bases, with 6 bases of the junction left unmatched. The CDR3 sequence is CASSPGTSAPDTQYF. The CDR3 DNA is TGCGCCAGCAGCCCCGGGACTAGCGCCCCAGATACGCAGTATTTT.

This clonotype was recorded many times. This sequence joins TRBV11-2 and TRBJ1-5; D is ambiguous. Germline CDR1 SGHAT, CDR2 FQNNGV. Trimming removed 5 bases at V and 6 bases at J, with 17 bases between. This CDR3 comprises 15 residues. This chain's CDR3 is CASSLTKVGRQPQHF. DNA of the CDR3: TGTGCCAGCAGCCTGACCAAGGTAGGGCGTCAGCCCCAGCATTTT. Based on the CDR3 plus reference TRBV11-2 and TRBJ1-5, the full variable domain is EAGVAQSPRYKIIEKRQSVAFWCNPISGHATLYWYQQILGQGPKLLIQFQNNGVVDDSQLPKDRFSAERLKGVDSTLKIQPAKLEDSAVYLCASSLTKVGRQPQHFGDGTRLSIL.

In this sample, this clonotype turned up many times. The chain combines TRBV12-3 or TRBV12-4 with TRBJ1-2; D unresolved. V was cut by 3 bases and J by 4 bases, with 9 bases left in between. The CDR3 totals 13 residues. The chain's CDR3 is CASSFTSGYGYTF. In DNA form, the CDR3 reads TGTGCCAGCAGTTTTACGTCTGGCTATGGCTACACCTTC.

The chain carries TRBV3-1 and TRBJ2-5, with 8 positions matching TRBD1. The CDR3 extends over 18 amino acids. Germline trimming cut 4 bases from V and 5 bases from J; bases unmatched to any gene: 18. Looked up from germline, CDR1 is LGHDT and CDR2 is YNNKEL (reference sequence). This CDR3 reads CASSRPPGMDRVKETQYF. The DNA of the CDR3 is TGTGCCAGCAGCCGACCCCCCGGGATGGACAGGGTAAAGGAGACCCAGTACTTC.

This clonotype was seen many times. Being one base from a much bigger clone, this may be a read error. The rearrangement links TRBV12-3 or TRBV12-4 to TRBJ1-2; D not certain. The CDR3 is 12 residues long. Trimming removed 2 bases at V and 4 bases at J, with 5 bases between. The CDR3 bases are TGTGCCAGCAGTTTATGGTCCTATGGCTACACCTTC. Amino acid sequence: CASSLWSYGYTF.

Many counts were recorded for this clonotype. This chain connects TRBV20-1 to TRBJ1-5, with 8 bases fitting TRBD1. V was clipped by 4 bases and J by 5 bases; unmatched bases: 7. Germline values: CDR1 DFQATT, CDR2 SNEGSKA (reference sequence). This CDR3 comprises 14 residues. The chain's CDR3 is CSAKYRGSYQPQHF. CDR3 nucleotide sequence: TGCAGTGCTAAGTACAGGGGGTCATATCAGCCCCAGCATTTT.

Only one count was recorded for this clonotype. The chain uses TRBV7-2 and TRBJ2-5, with a tentative D call TRBD2 (5 bases). The CDR3 loop spans 15 amino acids. The V end was cut by 2 bases, the J end by 3 bases, with 13 bases between. The germline V gene encodes CDR1 SGHTA and CDR2 FQGNSA. In nucleotides, the CDR3 is TGTGCCAGCAGCTTATTGGGCGGGCGGGAAGAGACCCAGTACTTC. Residues: CASSLLGGREETQYF.

This clonotype was detected ten times or more. V and J are TRBV27 and TRBJ2-5; 14 positions agree with TRBD2. The CDR3 has 15 residues. V shed 3 bases and J 3 bases; nucleotides not matched to a gene: 0. The germline V gene encodes CDR1 MNHEY and CDR2 SMNVEV (reference sequence). The CDR3 loop is CASSLGLAGEETQYF. DNA for the CDR3: TGTGCCAGCAGTTTGGGACTAGCGGGAGAAGAGACCCAGTACTTC.

This clonotype turned up a few times. This chain links TRBV7-3 with TRBJ1-1; D is undetermined. From germline, CDR1 is SGHTA and CDR2 FQGTGA. The CDR3 spans 16 residues. The ends were cut back, 1 base at V and 1 base at J, with 13 bases in the middle. CDR3 region: CASSLRGYSGNTEAFF. CDR3 nucleotides: TGTGCCAGCAGCTTAAGGGGATACTCTGGGAACACTGAAGCTTTCTTT.

The V call is TRBV3-1, the J call TRBJ2-7, with D unclear. V dropped 3 bases and J dropped 2 bases, with 5 bases sitting between them. Per the germline V gene, CDR1 is LGHDT and CDR2 is YNNKEL (reference sequence). This CDR3 region has 12 residues. CDR3 sequence reads: CASSQTTYEQYF. CDR3 nucleotides: TGTGCCAGCAGCCAGACAACCTACGAGCAGTACTTC.

The chain links TRBV6-5 to TRBJ2-7; D remains unclear. V was clipped by 2 bases and J by 1 base, with 18 bases between them. The CDR3 spans 17 residues. CDR1 and CDR2 from the germline V gene are MNHEY and SVGAGI. CDR3 sequence: CASSYISPDDLSYEQYF. The CDR3 DNA reads as TGTGCCAGCAGTTACATTAGTCCCGACGATCTATCCTACGAGCAGTACTTC.

In this sample, this clonotype turned up many times. V and J are TRBV5-1 and TRBJ1-5; perhaps TRBD1 as D (5 bases). The CDR3 loop spans 15 amino acids. Germline V lookup: CDR1 SGHRS, CDR2 YFSETQ. V was shortened by 0 bases and J by 7 bases, with 14 bases between the two germline ends. The CDR3 spells CASSLDGGAGQPQHF. The CDR3 DNA reads TGCGCCAGCAGCTTGGACGGCGGGGCCGGACAGCCCCAGCATTTT.

This rearrangement joins TRBV6-5 to TRBJ1-2, with a possible D match to TRBD1 (6 bases). Trimming took off 4 bases at V and 8 bases at J, with 14 bases between the two ends. The CDR3 is made up of 13 amino acids. Germline-derived CDR1 and CDR2 are MNHEY and SVGAGI. The CDR3 DNA is TGTGCCAGCAGTTCCGAGGGGGTTAGCGGCTACACCTTC. As protein: CASSSEGVSGYTF.

This clonotype has more than one count but fewer than ten. The rearrangement uses TRBV6-1 and TRBJ2-5; D unclear. Between the trimmed V and J ends, which lost 7 bases and 2 bases, there was a span of 11 bases. The CDR3 contains 13 residues. In germline, CDR1 is MNHNS, CDR2 SASEGT. The CDR3 sequence: CASTRTLQETQYF. The CDR3 coding sequence is TGTGCCAGCACTAGGACGCTACAAGAGACCCAGTACTTC.

At least ten counts were recorded for this clonotype. The genes are TRBV20-1 and TRBJ2-7; 8 bases align to TRBD2. The V gene end was trimmed by 6 bases and the J gene end by 9 bases; junction bases not matched to a gene: 13. Per germline, CDR1 DFQATT and CDR2 SNEGSKA (reference sequence). The CDR3 runs to 13 residues. The CDR3 here is CSASNREGQMQYF. The CDR3 region has the DNA TGCAGTGCGAGTAACCGGGAGGGCCAAATGCAGTACTTC.

Ten or more counts support this clonotype. The chain combines TRBV19 with TRBJ2-2, with D possibly being TRBD2 (7 bases). Germline V gene lookup returns CDR1 LNHDA and CDR2 SQIVND (reference sequence). This CDR3 is 16 amino acids long. The V gene lost 2 bases and the J gene lost 5 bases, with 15 bases spanning the gap. CDR3 loop: CASSISWRGRTGELFF. The CDR3 bases are TGTGCCAGTAGTATATCCTGGCGGGGGCGAACCGGGGAGCTGTTTTTT.

This clonotype was observed many times. A read error may explain this, as a much larger clone is one base away. This chain connects TRBV27 to TRBJ1-1; the D is unclear. The V and J ends lost 4 bases and 3 bases respectively, with 9 bases between them. Per the germline V gene, CDR1 is MNHEY and CDR2 is SMNVEV (reference sequence). CDR3 length equals 13 residues. CDR3: CASSSERYTEAFF. CDR3 bases: TGTGCCAGCAGTTCGGAGCGTTACACTGAAGCTTTCTTT.

This clonotype was recorded at least ten times. CDR3 amino acids: CASSLVPLAGAAGTQYF. The CDR3 DNA sequence: TGTGCCAGCAGTTTAGTCCCGCTCGCGGGGGCGGCGGGGACCCAGTACTTC. The chain combines TRBV28 with TRBJ2-5; the D gene is possibly TRBD2 (7 bases). V lost 2 bases and J lost 7, with 23 bases in between. Germline loops: CDR1 MDHEN, CDR2 SYDVKM. The CDR3 loop spans 17 amino acids.

In its sample, this clonotype was seen many times. In this CDR3 the conserved last residue, phenylalanine or tryptophan, is missing, so a read error is likely. V is TRBV6-5 and J is TRBJ1-1, with TRBD1 matching 8 bases. The J segment lost 4 bases and the V segment lost 11 bases, leaving 6 bases of the junction unmatched. Per germline, CDR1 MNHEY and CDR2 SVGAGI. This CDR3 is built from 12 residues. CDR3 nucleotide sequence: TGTGCCGGTAAACAGGGGGGCACTGAAGCTTTCCTT. Translating gives CAGKQGGTEAFL.

This clonotype was found many times. The chain combines TRBV7-9 with TRBJ1-6, with D hard to call. The CDR3 is 12 residues long. In germline, CDR1 is SEHNR, CDR2 FQNEAQ (reference sequence). The V end lost 2 bases, the J end lost 10 bases, and 6 bases lay between the germline ends. CDR3 in amino acids: CASSLTGSPLHF. CDR3 sequence (DNA): TGTGCCAGCAGCTTAACGGGATCACCCCTCCACTTT.

Turning to this clonotype: A read error may produce the germline difference seen at one junction end. The J gene is TRBJ2-5, the V gene TRBV24-1; 9 bases line up with TRBD1. The V gene's germline CDR1 is KGHDR and CDR2 SFDVKD. The CDR3 extends over 14 amino acids. The CDR3 loop is CATSETGGQETKYF. The CDR3 coding sequence is TGTGCCACCAGTGAAACAGGGGGCCAAGAGACCAAGTACTTC.

The CDR3 spells CASTGGWYSNQPQHF. DNA of the CDR3: TGTGCCAGCACGGGGGGGTGGTATAGCAATCAGCCCCAGCATTTT. This chain connects TRBV12-3 or TRBV12-4 to TRBJ1-5; a weak D match, TRBD1 (5 bases). CDR3 length: 15 amino acids. Deletions cut 7 bases from V and 0 bases from J, with 13 bases between.

This clonotype has at least ten counts. The J gene is TRBJ1-5, the V gene TRBV6-1; 10 bases are shared with TRBD1. CDR3 length equals 15 residues. The germline V gene encodes CDR1 MNHNS and CDR2 SASEGT. V shed 1 base, J shed 6 bases, and the junction held 3 bases outside the gene matches. Here the CDR3 reads CASSEGQGASQPQHF. The CDR3 region has the DNA TGTGCCAGCAGTGAAGGACAGGGGGCGAGTCAGCCCCAGCATTTT.

A few counts support this clonotype. The CDR3 nucleotides read TGTGCCATCACCCAAACTAGCGGGGGCCCGGGTGAGCAGTACTTC. The encoded protein is CAITQTSGGPGEQYF. The V call is TRBV10-3, the J call TRBJ2-7; 11 nucleotides align to TRBD2. V trimming: 7 bases; J trimming: 7 bases; junction bases outside the gene matches: 12. This CDR3 contains 15 residues. Germline V gene sequence: CDR1 ENHRY, CDR2 SYGVKD.

In its sample, this clonotype was seen many times. The CDR3 coding sequence is TGCGCCAGCAGCTTGAAGGGAGGGATTCTCTACGAGCAGTACTTC. This codes for CASSLKGGILYEQYF. The V gene is TRBV5-1, the J gene TRBJ2-7; 7 positions agree with TRBD2. CDR3 length: 15 residues. CDR1 is SGHRS and CDR2 is YFSETQ in the germline V gene. Trimming cost V 1 base and J 3 bases; bases outside gene matches: 7.

As DNA, the CDR3 is TGTGCCACCAGTGCGCGCGGGAGAGGTACAGATACGCAGTATTTT. This translates into CATSARGRGTDTQYF. The chain employs TRBV24-1 and TRBJ2-3; 7 bases fit TRBD2. This CDR3 has 15 amino acids. J gave up 3 bases and V 5 bases, and 7 bases lay outside the gene matches. The germline CDR1 and CDR2 sequences are KGHDR and SFDVKD.

This clonotype has at least ten counts. J is TRBJ1-2 and V is TRBV6-1; D uncertain. The length of the CDR3 is 13 residues. V lost 2 bases to trimming and J lost 8 bases, with 12 bases between them. CDR1 and CDR2 from the germline V gene are MNHNS and SASEGT. Written as DNA, the CDR3 is TGTGCCAGCAGTGAAAGTTCGGGCTTCGGCTACACCTTC. As protein: CASSESSGFGYTF.

Of note for this clonotype: A clone one base away is much larger, so this may be a read error. The chain carries TRBV5-5 and TRBJ2-7; 8 nucleotides align to TRBD1. The CDR3 contains 14 residues. Germline loops: CDR1 SGHKS, CDR2 YYEKEE (reference sequence). With V trimmed by 2 bases and J by 5 bases, 6 bases remained unmatched. CDR3 coding DNA: TGTGCCAGCAGCTTCCAGGGGGCTAGCCACGAGCAGTACTTC. This translates into CASSFQGASHEQYF.